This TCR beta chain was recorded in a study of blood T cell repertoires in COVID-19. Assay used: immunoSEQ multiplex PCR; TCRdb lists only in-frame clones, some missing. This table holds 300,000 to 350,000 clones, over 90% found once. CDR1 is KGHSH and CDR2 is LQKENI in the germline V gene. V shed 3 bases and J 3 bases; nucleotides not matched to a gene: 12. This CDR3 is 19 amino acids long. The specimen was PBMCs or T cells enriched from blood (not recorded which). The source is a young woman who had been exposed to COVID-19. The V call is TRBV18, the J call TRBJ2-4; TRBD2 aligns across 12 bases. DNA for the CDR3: TGTGCCAGCTCACCCCCGATGCTAGCGGGGGGGCTTGGCAAAAACATTCAGTACTTC. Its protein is CASSPPMLAGGLGKNIQYF.